This is a list of T cell receptor beta chains from one sample in a study of blood T cell repertoires in COVID-19. The protocol was immunoSEQ multiplex PCR, while the TCRdb copy is restricted to in-frame clones and leaves out a portion. The table records about 80,000 clones, about three quarters of them present only once. The sample taken for sequencing was peripheral blood. These receptors were collected from a man in his fifties or sixties with active or convalescent COVID-19. Each CDR3 is given with its conserved first and last residue. A D gene is named only where the DNA matches it firmly. Some rows mark clone size as missing; the rest say once, few, many or name a class of expanded clone.

TGTGCCAGCAGACCTGACACCCCCGGGACCCAGTACTTC CASRPDTPGTQYF TRBJ2-5 once NA TRBV7-9
TGTGCCAGCAGCTCGACAGGGGGTGGCTACACCTTC CASSSTGGGYTF TRBJ1-2 NA TRBD1 TRBV7-2
TGTGCCAGCAGCCAAAGTACTAGCGGGGCCAATGAGCAGTTCTTC CASSQSTSGANEQFF TRBJ2-1 NA TRBD2 TRBV7-8
TGTGCCAGCACCACCACAGGGGCGAGGGCTGAAGCTTTCTTT CASTTTGARAEAFF TRBJ1-1 NA TRBD1 TRBV11-2
TGTGCCAGCGGGGGCCGACGGGACGGTAGGACTGAAGCTTTCTTT CASGGRRDGRTEAFF TRBJ1-1 few NA TRBV7-9
TGCGCCAGCAGCCAAGGAGCGGGGGGGCAGACCGGGGAGCTGTTTTTT CASSQGAGGQTGELFF TRBJ2-2 NA TRBD2 TRBV4-1
TGTGCCTGGAGTCCAAACAGGGACGATTCACCCCTCCACTTT CAWSPNRDDSPLHF TRBJ1-6 few NA TRBV30
TGTGCCAGTAGTATTGGGACTAGCGGGGGCGGCGCCAAAAACATTCAGTACTTC CASSIGTSGGGAKNIQYF TRBJ2-4 NA TRBD2 TRBV19
TGTGCCAGCACCCCGGGACAGGGAGTTTCCGGGGAGCTGTTTTTT CASTPGQGVSGELFF TRBJ2-2 NA TRBD1 TRBV6-2/TRBV6-3
TGTGCCAGCAGCCGCAACCGGGACAGGGGTACAGATACGCAGTATTTT CASSRNRDRGTDTQYF TRBJ2-3 NA TRBD1 TRBV5-8